This T cell receptor beta chain was observed in a study of blood T cells in healthy people across ages. Notes on this clonotype: What it binds is unknown.

Study-wide findings and caveats: Age showed a roughly linear inverse relationship with TCR beta diversity per million T cells.

After removal of 0 bases from V and 4 bases from J, the junction contained 7 bases not matched to a gene. The CDR3 covers 16 residues. CDR1 is SGHRS, CDR2 YFSETQ, per germline. A sample-barcoded 5' primer and a J-beta primer mix were used in a second PCR of about 7 to 12 cycles. Using its own MiXCR run on the 5' RACE reads, TCRdb lists one record per CDR3 protein. Seen here are some 1,000,000 distinct CDR3 sequences, under 30% observed once, and the top ten hold less than 0.75%. This sample also belongs to another study, concerning T cells of mothers and their children. That study adds: The study found slightly higher but non-significant overlap in related versus unrelated mother-child pairs. Detection of persistent microchimeric T cell clones did not occur.

The sequenced material came from blood. The rearrangement uses TRBV5-1 and TRBJ2-3; 8 positions agree with TRBD2. This receptor was identified in a girl between 2 and 10 years old in good health. The CDR3 region is CASSLASSGTADTQYF. The CDR3 DNA is TGCGCCAGCAGCTTGGCGAGTAGCGGGACGGCAGATACGCAGTATTTT.